At least ten counts were recorded for the clone carrying this T cell receptor (beta chain). The target antigen is unknown. This entry is derived from a study of cytomegalovirus exposure and HLA in healthy donors. The CDR3 runs 15 residues. Germline CDR1 reads MRHNA; CDR2 reads SNTAGT. Deletions cut 2 bases from V and 0 bases from J, with 8 bases between. Healthy bone marrow donors made up the donors. The PCR ran on 60 Vbeta and 13 Jbeta primers. Profiled with immunoSEQ multiplex PCR; TCRdb holds only in-frame clones, not every one. Here the sample spans roughly 130,000 clones, 74% being singletons. Notes on the study in general: In a later analysis, productive TCRs from donors in an Asian-associated ancestry cluster reportedly carried fewer N-insertions than the cohort mean.

The sequence was collected from a woman between 50 and 59 years old in good health and CMV-seropositive. The chain is built from TRBV6-4 and TRBJ2-1; perhaps TRBD2 as D (5 bases). Material for sequencing was PBMCs. Written as DNA, the CDR3 is TGTGCCAGCAGTGACACCAGCGGCTCCTACAATGAGCAGTTCTTC. Translated: CASSDTSGSYNEQFF.